The TCR beta chain described here comes from a study of T cell repertoires in cytomegalovirus infection. As concerns this clonotype: What it binds is not known.

With V trimmed by 4 bases and J by 1 base, 8 bases remained unmatched. This CDR3 spans 16 amino acids. The germline CDR1 and CDR2 sequences are SGHDN and FVKESK. Each CDR3 protein is one row after TCRdb ran MiXCR on the reads. Of under 850,000 distinct CDR3 sequences in the sample, approximately 34% were seen once. Study results and limitations: Ex vivo responses were dominated by HLA-C-restricted CMV-specific TCR beta clonotypes. Cumulative frequency (of public TCR beta family members) identified carriers of CMV plus the relevant HLA.

The sequence derives from a human donor in good health (CMV status not recorded). Some clones in this sample may be carry-over from other donors' samples. The sequencing input was PBMCs. V usage is TRBV14 and J usage is TRBJ1-1, with 8 positions matching TRBD1. CDR3 in amino acids: CASSLFNRGANTEAFF. The CDR3 coding sequence is TGTGCCAGCAGCCTTTTCAACAGGGGGGCGAACACTGAAGCTTTCTTT. Full variable domain (missing parts from reference TRBV14 and TRBJ1-1): EAGVTQFPSHSVIEKGQTVTLRCDPISGHDNLYWYRRVMGKEIKFLLHFVKESKQDESGMPNNRFLAERTGGTYSTLKVQPAELEDSGVYFCASSLFNRGANTEAFFGQGTRLTVV.